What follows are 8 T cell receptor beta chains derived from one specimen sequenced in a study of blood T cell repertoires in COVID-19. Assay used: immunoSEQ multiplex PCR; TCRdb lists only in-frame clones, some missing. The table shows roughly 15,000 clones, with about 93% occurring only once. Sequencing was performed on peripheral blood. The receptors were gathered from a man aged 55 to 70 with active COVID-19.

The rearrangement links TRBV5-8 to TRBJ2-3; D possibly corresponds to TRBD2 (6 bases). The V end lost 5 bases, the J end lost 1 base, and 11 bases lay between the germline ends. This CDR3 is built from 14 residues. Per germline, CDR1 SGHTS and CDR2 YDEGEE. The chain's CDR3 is CASRGRLGTDTQYF. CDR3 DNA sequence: TGTGCCAGCAGGGGGAGGCTCGGCACAGATACGCAGTATTTT.

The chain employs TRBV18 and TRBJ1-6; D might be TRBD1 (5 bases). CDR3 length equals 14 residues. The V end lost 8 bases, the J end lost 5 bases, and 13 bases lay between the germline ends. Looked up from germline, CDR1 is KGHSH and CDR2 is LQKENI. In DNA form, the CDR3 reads TGTGCCAGCACTTTGTGGGGCGATAATTCACCCCTCCACTTT. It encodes CASTLWGDNSPLHF.

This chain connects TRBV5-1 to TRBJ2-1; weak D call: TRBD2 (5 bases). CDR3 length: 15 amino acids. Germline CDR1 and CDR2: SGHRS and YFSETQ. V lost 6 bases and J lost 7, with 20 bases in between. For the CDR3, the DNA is TGCGCCAGCAAGAGTCCGGGCCTAGCCCGGAATGAGCAGTTCTTC. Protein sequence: CASKSPGLARNEQFF.

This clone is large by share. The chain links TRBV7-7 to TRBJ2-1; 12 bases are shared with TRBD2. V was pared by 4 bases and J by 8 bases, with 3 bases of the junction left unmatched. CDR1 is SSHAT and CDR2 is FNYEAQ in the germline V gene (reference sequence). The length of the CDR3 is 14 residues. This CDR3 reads CASSSSGGADEQFF. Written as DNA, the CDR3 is TGTGCCAGCAGCTCTAGCGGGGGGGCCGATGAGCAGTTCTTC.

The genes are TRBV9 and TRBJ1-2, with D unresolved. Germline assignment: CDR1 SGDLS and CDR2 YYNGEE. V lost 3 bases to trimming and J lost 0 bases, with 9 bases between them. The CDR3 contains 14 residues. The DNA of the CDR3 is TGTGCCAGCAGCGGGAGGGTCCCTAACTATGGCTACACCTTC. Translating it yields CASSGRVPNYGYTF.

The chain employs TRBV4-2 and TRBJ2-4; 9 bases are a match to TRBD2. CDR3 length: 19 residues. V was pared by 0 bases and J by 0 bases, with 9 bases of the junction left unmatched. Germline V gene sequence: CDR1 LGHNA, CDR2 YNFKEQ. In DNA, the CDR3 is TGTGCCAGCAGCCAAGATCCCCTAGCGGGGTCATTAGCCAAAAACATTCAGTACTTC. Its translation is CASSQDPLAGSLAKNIQYF.

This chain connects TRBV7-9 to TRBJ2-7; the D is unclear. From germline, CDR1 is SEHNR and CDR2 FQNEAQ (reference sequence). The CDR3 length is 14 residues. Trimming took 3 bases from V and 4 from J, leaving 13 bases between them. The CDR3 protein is CASSFIRDPYEQYV. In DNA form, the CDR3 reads TGTGCCAGCAGCTTTATACGAGATCCTTACGAGCAGTACGTC.

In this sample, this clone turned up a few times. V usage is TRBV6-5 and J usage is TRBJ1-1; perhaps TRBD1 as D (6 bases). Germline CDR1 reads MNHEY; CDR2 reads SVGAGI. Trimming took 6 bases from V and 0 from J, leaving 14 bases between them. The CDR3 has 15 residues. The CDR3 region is CASSHRQAMNTEAFF. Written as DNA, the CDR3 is TGTGCCAGCAGCCATCGACAGGCAATGAACACTGAAGCTTTCTTT.